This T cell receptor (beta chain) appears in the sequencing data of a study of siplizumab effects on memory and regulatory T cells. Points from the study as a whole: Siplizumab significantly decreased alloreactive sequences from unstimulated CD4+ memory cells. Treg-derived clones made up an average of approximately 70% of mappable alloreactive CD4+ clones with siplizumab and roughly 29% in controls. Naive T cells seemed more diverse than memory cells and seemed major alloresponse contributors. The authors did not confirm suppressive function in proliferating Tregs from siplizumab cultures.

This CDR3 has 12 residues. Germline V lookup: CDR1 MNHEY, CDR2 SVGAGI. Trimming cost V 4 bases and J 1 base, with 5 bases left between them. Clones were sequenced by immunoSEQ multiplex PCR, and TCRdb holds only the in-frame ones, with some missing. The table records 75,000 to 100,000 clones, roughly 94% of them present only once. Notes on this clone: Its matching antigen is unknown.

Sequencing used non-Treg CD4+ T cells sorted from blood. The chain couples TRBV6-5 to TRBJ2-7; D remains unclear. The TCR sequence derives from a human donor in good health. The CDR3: CASSSVSYEQYF. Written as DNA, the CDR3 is TGTGCCAGCAGTTCCGTTTCCTACGAGCAGTACTTC.